These 24 T cell receptor beta chains originate from one sample sequenced in a study of blood T cell repertoires in COVID-19. Data came from immunoSEQ multiplex PCR; TCRdb stores just in-frame clones and leaves some out. The sample has about 190,000 clones, about 77% seen once. Input material: peripheral blood. The receptor source for this set is a woman at least 80 years old with active or convalescent COVID-19.

The chain joins TRBV24-1 to TRBJ2-1, with 7 bases that match TRBD1. After removal of 4 bases from V and 1 base from J, the junction contained 12 bases not matched to a gene. CDR3 length: 18 amino acids. CDR1 is KGHDR and CDR2 is SFDVKD in the germline V gene. In nucleotides, the CDR3 is TGTGCCACCAGTGACCCGACCCTAGACAGGGAATCCTACAATGAGCAGTTCTTC. It encodes CATSDPTLDRESYNEQFF.

The chain carries TRBV15 and TRBJ2-1, with 13 nucleotides matching TRBD2. From germline, CDR1 is LNHNV and CDR2 YYDKDF (reference sequence). The CDR3 spans 15 residues. V shed 5 bases and J 6 bases; nucleotides not matched to a gene: 4. The CDR3 loop reads CATSVRTSGGNEQFF. CDR3 nucleotide sequence: TGTGCCACCAGCGTGAGGACTAGCGGGGGCAATGAGCAGTTCTTC.

The chain carries TRBV5-1 and TRBJ2-7; D is perhaps TRBD1 (5 bases). CDR1 SGHRS and CDR2 YFSETQ come from the germline V gene. The CDR3 has 16 residues. V shed 0 bases and J shed 0 bases, with 13 bases lying between them. The CDR3 DNA follows: TGCGCCAGCAGCTTGGCGTCCCGACAGAGCTCCTACGAGCAGTACTTC. Protein: CASSLASRQSSYEQYF.

V gene TRBV19 combines with J gene TRBJ2-1; D not certain. V lost 1 base to trimming and J lost 9 bases, with 10 bases between them. This CDR3 comprises 13 residues. Germline V gives CDR1 LNHDA, CDR2 SQIVND (reference sequence). This CDR3 reads CASSIVVGGEQFF. The DNA of the CDR3 is TGTGCCAGTAGTATAGTTGTCGGTGGTGAGCAGTTCTTC.

The chain carries TRBV28 and TRBJ2-7, with 9 bases lining up with TRBD1. The trim removed 6 bases at V and 7 bases at J, leaving 10 bases unmatched. The CDR3 sequence is 14 residues long. Per the germline V gene, CDR1 is MDHEN and CDR2 is SYDVKM. CDR3 protein: CASSLGTGPREQYF. The CDR3 nucleotides are TGTGCCAGCAGCCTAGGGACAGGGCCTCGGGAGCAGTACTTC.

The rearrangement links TRBV7-9 to TRBJ1-4; 8 nucleotides align to TRBD1. The ends lost 5 bases at V and 8 bases at J; junction bases unmatched: 7. CDR3 length equals 14 residues. CDR1 is SEHNR and CDR2 is FQNEAQ in the germline V gene (reference sequence). CDR3 nucleotides: TGTGCCAGCAGCCCCGACAGGGGAATAGAAAAACTGTTTTTT. Amino acid sequence: CASSPDRGIEKLFF. Combining the CDR3 with reference TRBV7-9 and TRBJ1-4 gives the whole variable domain DTGVSQNPRHKITKRGQNVTFRCDPISEHNRLYWYRQTLGQGPEFLTYFQNEAQLEKSRLLSDRFSAERPKGSFSTLEIQRTEQGDSAMYLCASSPDRGIEKLFFGSGTQLSVL.

In this sample, this clone turned up once. This chain joins TRBV4-3 and TRBJ2-7; TRBD1 might be the D (6 bases). This CDR3 is 15 amino acids long. Germline V gene data show CDR1 as LGHNA and CDR2 as YSLEER. The V end was cut by 0 bases, the J end by 0 bases, with 9 bases between. This CDR3 reads CASSQDLRGSYEQYF. CDR3 DNA sequence: TGCGCCAGCAGCCAAGATCTCAGGGGCTCCTACGAGCAGTACTTC.

The V call is TRBV5-1, the J call TRBJ2-7; a weak D match, TRBD2 (5 bases). Trimming shortened V by 3 bases and J by 3 bases, and 16 bases separated the two germline ends. There are 15 residues in the CDR3. CDR1 and CDR2 from the germline V gene are SGHRS and YFSETQ. CDR3 bases: TGCGCCAGCAGCTCGGGGTCCCGTGTTGGCTACGAGCAGTACTTC. Translating it yields CASSSGSRVGYEQYF.

The CDR3 region is CASSLIPVTSRTDTQYF. CDR3 in DNA: TGTGCCAGCAGCTTAATCCCTGTGACTAGCCGAACAGATACGCAGTATTTT. The V and J genes are TRBV7-7 and TRBJ2-3; 7 nucleotides match TRBD2. After removal of 2 bases from V and 3 bases from J, the junction contained 11 bases not matched to a gene. Germline lookup yields CDR1 SSHAT and CDR2 FNYEAQ (reference sequence). This CDR3 is built from 17 residues.

The chain links TRBV5-1 to TRBJ1-4, with 10 bases that match TRBD1. Per germline, CDR1 SGHRS and CDR2 YFSETQ. The CDR3 extends over 14 amino acids. Germline trimming cut 4 bases from V and 6 bases from J; bases unmatched to any gene: 3. This CDR3 is CASSPTGGYEKLFF. The CDR3 bases are TGCGCCAGCAGCCCGACAGGGGGCTATGAAAAACTGTTTTTT. Drawing the rest from reference TRBV5-1 and TRBJ1-4, the complete variable domain is KAGVTQTPRYLIKTRGQQVTLSCSPISGHRSVSWYQQTPGQGLQFLFEYFSETQRNKGNFPGRFSGRQFSNSRSEMNVSTLELGDSALYLCASSPTGGYEKLFFGSGTQLSVL.

Concerning this clone itself: A read error is possible here, since a much larger clone lies one base away. The identical CDR3 is also encoded by other nucleotide sequences in the sample. The chain is built from TRBV18 and TRBJ1-5, with 7 bases lining up with TRBD1. The length of the CDR3 is 14 residues. The junction had 3 bases not matched to a gene; V was cut back by 3 bases and J by 4 bases. In germline, CDR1 is KGHSH, CDR2 LQKENI. The CDR3 region has the DNA TGTGCCAGCTCACCCGGGACAGCGAATCAGCCCCAGCATTTT. This translates into CASSPGTANQPQHF.

This sequence joins TRBV4-3 and TRBJ1-2; D is undetermined. V dropped 0 bases and J dropped 3 bases, with 11 bases sitting between them. Looked up from germline, CDR1 is LGHNA and CDR2 is YSLEER. The CDR3 extends over 15 amino acids. The CDR3 region is CASSQDRLGDYGYTF. The CDR3 DNA is TGCGCCAGCAGCCAAGATCGGCTCGGGGACTATGGCTACACCTTC.

CDR3 loop: CASSLFGQGTYEQYF. The CDR3 DNA reads as TGTGCCAGCAGCTTATTTGGACAGGGGACCTACGAGCAGTACTTC. This chain uses TRBV13 with TRBJ2-7; 9 bases line up with TRBD1. This CDR3 region has 15 residues. V shed 2 bases and J 2 bases; nucleotides not matched to a gene: 4. Germline CDR1 reads PRHDT; CDR2 reads FYEKMQ (reference sequence).

CDR3 in amino acids: CASSLGRQNQETQYF. CDR3 coding DNA: TGCGCCAGCAGCTTGGGTCGACAGAATCAAGAGACCCAGTACTTC. The chain has TRBV5-1 and TRBJ2-5, with a tentative D call TRBD1 (5 bases). V lost 0 bases, J lost 2 bases, and 11 bases lay in between. Germline V lookup: CDR1 SGHRS, CDR2 YFSETQ. This CDR3 comprises 15 residues.

This chain connects TRBV4-1 to TRBJ2-3; D unclear. V was cut by 4 bases and J by 2 bases, with 16 bases left in between. CDR3 length: 16 residues. Per germline, CDR1 MGHRA and CDR2 YSYEKL. As DNA, the CDR3 is TGCGCCAGCAGCCGGCAAGATCAGTTGGTCACAGATACGCAGTATTTT. Encoded protein: CASSRQDQLVTDTQYF.

The V call is TRBV2, the J call TRBJ1-1; D is unclear. Per germline, CDR1 SNHLY and CDR2 FYNNEI. V was clipped by 4 bases and J by 3 bases, with 3 bases between them. This CDR3 is built from 11 residues. The CDR3 is CASSVDTEAFF. Here the CDR3 DNA reads TGTGCCAGCAGTGTCGACACTGAAGCTTTCTTT.

This sequence joins TRBV27 and TRBJ2-3; 12 bases map to TRBD2. The CDR3 contains 16 residues. The trim removed 4 bases at V and 6 bases at J, leaving 8 bases unmatched. From germline, CDR1 is MNHEY and CDR2 SMNVEV (reference sequence). The CDR3 DNA sequence: TGTGCCAGCAGTTCCCGACTAGCGGGGGCGGGGGATACGCAGTATTTT. Translated: CASSSRLAGAGDTQYF.

Written as DNA, the CDR3 is TGCGCCAGCAGCTTGATTCAGCGGGGGGACAATGAGCAGTTCTTC. It encodes CASSLIQRGDNEQFF. This chain connects TRBV5-1 to TRBJ2-1, with TRBD2 matching over 9 bases. Germline CDR1 reads SGHRS; CDR2 reads YFSETQ. The length of the CDR3 is 15 residues. V shed 1 base, J shed 5 bases, and the junction held 4 bases outside the gene matches.

The chain carries TRBV29-1 and TRBJ1-1; 7 bases are a match to TRBD1. Germline V lookup: CDR1 SQVTM, CDR2 ANQGSEA. The J segment lost 0 bases and the V segment lost 6 bases, leaving 4 bases of the junction unmatched. The length of the CDR3 is 13 residues. The DNA of the CDR3 is TGCAGCGTCCCCGGGACAGTGAACACTGAAGCTTTCTTT. Translating gives CSVPGTVNTEAFF.

The gene calls are TRBV12-5 and TRBJ2-7; tentative D call: TRBD1 (6 bases). The ends were cut back, 0 bases at V and 5 bases at J, with 20 bases in the middle. The CDR3 runs 17 residues. CDR1 is LGHNT, CDR2 FRNRAP, per germline. CDR3 loop: CASGLVRAQGNRHEQYF. The CDR3 bases are TGTGCTAGTGGTTTGGTACGGGCTCAGGGGAATCGCCACGAGCAGTACTTC.

Only a few counts were recorded for this clone. V gene TRBV28 combines with J gene TRBJ2-1; D might be TRBD1 (6 bases). In germline, CDR1 is MDHEN, CDR2 SYDVKM. Trimming stripped 6 bases from V and 2 bases from J, with 14 bases between. CDR3 length: 15 amino acids. The CDR3 protein is CASRSDRLPYNEQFF. CDR3 in DNA: TGTGCCAGCAGATCCGACAGGCTTCCCTACAATGAGCAGTTCTTC. The complete variable domain, with remaining parts taken from reference TRBV28 and TRBJ2-1, reads DVKVTQSSRYLVKRTGEKVFLECVQDMDHENMFWYRQDPGLGLRLIYFSYDVKMKEKGDIPEGYSVSREKKERFSLILESASTNQTSMYLCASRSDRLPYNEQFFGPGTRLTVL.

The V gene is TRBV5-1, the J gene TRBJ2-2; 9 bases align to TRBD2. This CDR3 is built from 17 residues. Germline trimming cut 6 bases from V and 0 bases from J; bases unmatched to any gene: 9. The V gene's germline CDR1 is SGHRS and CDR2 YFSETQ. The DNA of the CDR3 is TGCGCCAGCAAGTTGGGTAGCGGGGGTTCGAACACCGGGGAGCTGTTTTTT. As protein: CASKLGSGGSNTGELFF.

V usage is TRBV5-6 and J usage is TRBJ1-1; D gene uncertain. Germline CDR1 SGHDT, CDR2 YYEEEE. The CDR3 is 13 amino acids. Trimming shortened V by 1 base and J by 3 bases, and 7 bases separated the two germline ends. CDR3 coding DNA: TGTGCCAGCAGCTTGTCTCGGGACACTGAAGCTTTCTTT. This codes for CASSLSRDTEAFF. The complete variable domain, with remaining parts taken from reference TRBV5-6 and TRBJ1-1, reads DAGVTQSPTHLIKTRGQQVTLRCSPKSGHDTVSWYQQALGQGPQFIFQYYEEEERQRGNFPDRFSGHQFPNYSSELNVNALLLGDSALYLCASSLSRDTEAFFGQGTRLTVV.

The rearrangement joins TRBV14 to TRBJ1-6, with D tentatively TRBD1 (6 bases). CDR1 is SGHDN, CDR2 FVKESK, per germline. The CDR3 is 17 amino acids. V was pared by 0 bases and J by 7 bases, with 16 bases between. CDR3: CASSQDRGRQVNSPLHF. CDR3 nucleotides: TGTGCCAGCAGCCAAGATAGAGGGCGACAGGTCAATTCACCCCTCCACTTT.